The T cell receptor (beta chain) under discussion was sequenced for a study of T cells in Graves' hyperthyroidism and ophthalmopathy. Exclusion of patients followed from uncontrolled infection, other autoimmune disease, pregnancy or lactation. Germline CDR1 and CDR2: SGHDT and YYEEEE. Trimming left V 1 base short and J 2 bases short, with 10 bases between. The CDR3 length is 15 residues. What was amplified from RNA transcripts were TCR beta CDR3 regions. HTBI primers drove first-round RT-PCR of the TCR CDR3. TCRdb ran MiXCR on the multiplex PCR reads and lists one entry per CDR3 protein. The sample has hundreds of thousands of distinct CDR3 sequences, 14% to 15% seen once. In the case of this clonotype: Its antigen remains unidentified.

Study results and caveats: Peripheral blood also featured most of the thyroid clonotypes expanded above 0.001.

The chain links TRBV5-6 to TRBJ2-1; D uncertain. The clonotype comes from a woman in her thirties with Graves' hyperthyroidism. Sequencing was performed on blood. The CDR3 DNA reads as TGTGCCAGCAGCTTGAGGCAGACCCCCTACAATGAGCAGTTCTTC. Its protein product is CASSLRQTPYNEQFF.